This TCR beta chain is from a study of OX40 agonist ivuxolimab in advanced cancers. As for this clone: Its antigen is currently unknown.

TCRdb's table, derived via immunoSEQ multiplex PCR, lists solely in-frame clones and lacks some. The sample comprises about 80,000 clones, 84% of which are singletons, and roughly 25% rests with the top ten. The V gene lost 0 bases and the J gene lost 8 bases, with 4 bases spanning the gap. The CDR3 contains 12 residues. The germline V gene encodes CDR1 MNHNY and CDR2 SVGAGI (reference sequence). Findings and caveats of the study: Clones of CD4+ and CD8+ blood T cells grew by week 6 at doses of 0.1 to 3.0 mg/kg.

This chain connects TRBV6-6 to TRBJ2-2, with unresolved D. The TCR comes from an adult with an advanced solid tumor such as melanoma, head and neck, liver or kidney cancer. The source material was CD4+ or CD8+ T cells sorted from blood, sampled in a trial of the OX40 agonist ivuxolimab. CDR3 sequence (DNA): TGTGCCAGCAGTTACTCGATTGGGGAGCTGTTTTTT. It specifies CASSYSIGELFF.